Each of the 13 T cell receptor beta chains below was sequenced from the same sample in a study of control samples from healthy donors and cancer patients. TCRdb's table, derived via immunoSEQ multiplex PCR, lists solely in-frame clones and lacks some. This table holds some 94,000 clones, around nine tenths found once. Sequencing was performed on PBMCs. Every receptor here comes from a woman in her fifties or sixties with colorectal cancer.

This chain links TRBV2 with TRBJ2-3; 10 nucleotides align to TRBD2. The CDR3 is 15 amino acids. The germline CDR1 and CDR2 sequences are SNHLY and FYNNEI. The J segment lost 2 bases and the V segment lost 7 bases, leaving 6 bases of the junction unmatched. CDR3 protein: CASTWTSGYTDTQYF. CDR3 bases: TGTGCCAGCACCTGGACTAGCGGCTACACAGATACGCAGTATTTT.

The CDR3 nucleotides read TGTGCCACCAGTGACTCATGGGGAGGGCGGGGAGAGACCCAGTACTTC. Protein sequence: CATSDSWGGRGETQYF. The rearrangement links TRBV24-1 to TRBJ2-5; 7 bases align to TRBD2. The CDR3 has 16 residues. Germline lookup yields CDR1 KGHDR and CDR2 SFDVKD. V lost 4 bases to trimming and J lost 4 bases; unmatched junction nucleotides: 11.

The J gene is TRBJ2-5, the V gene TRBV12-3 or TRBV12-4; 8 positions agree with TRBD2. Trimming took 6 bases from V and 7 from J; bases not matched to a gene: 7. The CDR3 sequence is 13 residues long. Here the CDR3 reads CASRDGGAGTQYF. The CDR3 DNA sequence: TGTGCCAGCAGAGACGGGGGGGCAGGGACCCAGTACTTC.

The DNA for the CDR3 is TGCGCCAGCAGTCGAAACCCGGGACAGGGCAGGGAAAAACTGTTTTTT. This translates into CASSRNPGQGREKLFF. This chain connects TRBV23-1 to TRBJ1-4; the match to TRBD1 covers 9 bases. TRBV23-1 is an ORF, and what it does is uncertain. J was trimmed by 8 bases and V by 4 bases; bases with no gene match: 11. There are 16 residues in the CDR3.

The CDR3 DNA reads TGTGCCAGCTCAAGAGGGGGTCGGGGCACCGGGGAGCTGTTTTTT. As protein: CASSRGGRGTGELFF. V and J are TRBV7-3 and TRBJ2-2; tentatively, D is TRBD1 (6 bases). This CDR3 has 15 residues. V was cut by 8 bases and J by 4 bases, with 17 bases left in between. Germline V CDR1 and CDR2: SGHTA, FQGTGA.

The gene calls are TRBV10-3 and TRBJ1-1; D gene unclear. V shed 3 bases and J shed 2 bases, with 7 bases lying between them. CDR1 and CDR2 from the germline V gene are ENHRY and SYGVKD. This CDR3 is 13 amino acids long. In DNA form, the CDR3 reads TGTGCCATCAGTGAAGGACGAAACACTGAAGCTTTCTTT. Its protein product is CAISEGRNTEAFF.

The chain links TRBV4-3 to TRBJ2-1; D not certain. The germline V gene has CDR1 LGHNA and CDR2 YSLEER. This CDR3 has 13 amino acids. V gave up 1 base and J gave up 8 bases, with 9 bases separating them. For the CDR3, the DNA is TGCGCCAGCAGCCAAGTACACGACGATGAGCAGTTCTTC. Translation gives CASSQVHDDEQFF.

The rearrangement links TRBV19 to TRBJ2-2; 12 nucleotides match TRBD2. After removal of 4 bases from V and 6 bases from J, the junction contained 3 bases not matched to a gene. The CDR3 is 15 amino acids. Germline V lookup: CDR1 LNHDA, CDR2 SQIVND (reference sequence). CDR3 sequence (DNA): TGTGCCAGTAGTAGGACTAGCGGGGTATCCGGGGAGCTGTTTTTT. Translated, it gives CASSRTSGVSGELFF.

This chain links TRBV6-6 with TRBJ2-1; 13 bases are a match to TRBD2. J was trimmed by 7 bases and V by 6 bases; bases with no gene match: 9. The germline CDR1 and CDR2 sequences are MNHNY and SVGAGI (reference sequence). The CDR3 length is 16 residues. The CDR3 DNA reads TGTGCCAGCAGCCGTACTAGCGGGGGGGCCACAAATGAGCAGTTCTTC. It encodes CASSRTSGGATNEQFF.

The chain has TRBV7-2 and TRBJ1-3, with D uncertain. Between the trimmed V and J ends, which lost 1 base and 1 base, there was a span of 14 bases. Germline CDR1 is SGHTA and CDR2 is FQGNSA. There are 17 residues in the CDR3. The CDR3 DNA reads as TGTGCCAGCAGCTTAGTAGCAGGACCCGTATCTGGAAACACCATATATTTT. This translates into CASSLVAGPVSGNTIYF.

This clone was seen a single time. The chain carries TRBV7-3 and TRBJ2-6, with 9 bases lining up with TRBD1. With 0 bases clipped from V and 2 bases from J, the junction kept 2 bases outside the gene matches. Germline CDR1 reads SGHTA; CDR2 reads FQGTGA. The CDR3 covers 17 residues. CDR3 in DNA: TGTGCCAGCAGCTTAACGGGGACAGGGACTGGGGCCAACGTCCTGACTTTC. Translating gives CASSLTGTGTGANVLTF.

The chain uses TRBV23-1 and TRBJ2-3; D call uncertain. TRBV23-1 is annotated as an ORF whose role is uncertain. The CDR3 consists of 13 residues. Between the trimmed V and J ends, which lost 2 bases and 2 bases, there was a span of 5 bases. The CDR3, as DNA: TGCGCCAGCAGTCAAAGTGTCACAGATACGCAGTATTTT. Its protein is CASSQSVTDTQYF.

This chain connects TRBV7-2 to TRBJ1-1; 7 bases are a match to TRBD1. With 6 bases clipped from V and 6 bases from J, the junction kept 10 bases outside the gene matches. The CDR3 sequence is 14 residues long. Germline CDR1 and CDR2: SGHTA and FQGNSA. As DNA, the CDR3 is TGTGCCAGCAGTTCTACAGACAGGGCCGCTGAAGCTTTCTTT. This gives the protein CASSSTDRAAEAFF.